These 7 T cell receptor beta chains originate from one sample sequenced in a study of blood T cell repertoires in COVID-19. The data were produced by immunoSEQ multiplex PCR, yet TCRdb's version contains in-frame clones alone and is incomplete. This table holds 350,000 to 550,000 clones, roughly 91% found once. The specimen was peripheral blood. These receptors were collected from a woman aged 25 to 39 with acute or convalescent COVID-19.

The genes are TRBV5-1 and TRBJ2-1; 10 nucleotides match TRBD2. Germline V gene lookup returns CDR1 SGHRS and CDR2 YFSETQ. The CDR3 runs 15 residues. With V trimmed by 0 bases and J by 7 bases, 4 bases remained unmatched. In DNA form, the CDR3 reads TGCGCCAGCAGCTTGGGAAGCGGGGGGGCGAATGAGCAGTTCTTC. This encodes CASSLGSGGANEQFF.

The V call is TRBV9, the J call TRBJ1-5; D is unclear. CDR1 is SGDLS and CDR2 is YYNGEE in the germline V gene. CDR3 length: 15 amino acids. Deletions cut 4 bases from V and 0 bases from J, with 11 bases between. Here the CDR3 reads CASSFRHYSNQPQHF. CDR3 nucleotides: TGTGCCAGCAGCTTCCGACATTATAGCAATCAGCCCCAGCATTTT.

This sequence joins TRBV3-1 (or the pseudogene TRBV3-2) and TRBJ1-6, with D possibly matching TRBD1 (5 bases). The CDR3 is 18 residues long. The V gene's germline CDR1 is LGHDT and CDR2 YNNKEL (reference sequence). V gave up 4 bases and J gave up 9 bases, with 25 bases separating them. The CDR3 loop reads CASSPAPPGPANSSPLHF. CDR3 bases: TGTGCCAGCAGCCCAGCGCCCCCAGGGCCAGCAAATAGTTCACCCCTCCACTTT.

The CDR3 region has the DNA TGTGCCAGCAGTTCACCACCGGGGGGATTGAATGAAAAACTGTTTTTT. This gives the protein CASSSPPGGLNEKLFF. The V call is TRBV28, the J call TRBJ1-4, with D possibly being TRBD1 (5 bases). CDR1 is MDHEN and CDR2 is SYDVKM in the germline V gene. This CDR3 region has 16 residues. V was trimmed by 4 bases and J by 5 bases, leaving 17 bases between them.

V gene TRBV5-5 combines with J gene TRBJ1-6; D might be TRBD1 (5 bases). Germline assignment: CDR1 SGHKS and CDR2 YYEKEE (reference sequence). This CDR3 has 16 amino acids. Between the trimmed V and J ends, which lost 4 bases and 6 bases, there was a span of 17 bases. The CDR3 loop reads CASSPRPGVSNSPLHF. In DNA form, the CDR3 reads TGTGCCAGCAGCCCCCGTCCGGGGGTGAGTAATTCACCCCTCCACTTT.

The chain combines TRBV25-1 with TRBJ1-6; D unresolved. V lost 1 base, J lost 0 bases, and 13 bases lay in between. The CDR3 is 18 residues long. Germline values: CDR1 MGHDK, CDR2 SYGVNS. CDR3 nucleotide sequence: TGTGCCAGCAGTGAATCCCTAACCCAAAGCTCCTATAATTCACCCCTCCACTTT. This codes for CASSESLTQSSYNSPLHF.

The chain combines TRBV24-1 with TRBJ1-2; 7 positions agree with TRBD1. V was pared by 4 bases and J by 7 bases, with 8 bases of the junction left unmatched. Germline V CDR1 and CDR2: KGHDR, SFDVKD. The CDR3 loop spans 14 amino acids. The CDR3 protein is CATSDQGQLGGYTF. CDR3 in DNA: TGTGCCACCAGTGACCAGGGACAGTTGGGTGGCTACACCTTC.